This record looks at one T cell receptor (beta chain) sequence and its context. Germline CDR1 SGHNT, CDR2 YYREEE (reference sequence). V gave up 5 bases and J gave up 0 bases, with 12 bases separating them. The CDR3 has 16 residues. The data were obtained in a study of blood T cell repertoires in COVID-19. Study context: T cells, B-cell-depleted T cells, or PBMCs supplied cDNA or gDNA.

Which cohort a participant joined came from the clinical history participants gave. Assay: immunoSEQ multiplex PCR; the TCRdb copy retains only in-frame clones and omits some. This table holds 150,000 or so clones, about 90% found once. This TCR was recovered from a woman aged 40 to 50 who had been exposed to COVID-19. The sequencing input was PBMCs or T cells enriched from blood (not recorded which). The rearrangement uses TRBV5-4 and TRBJ2-6, with D possibly TRBD1 on 5 matching bases. The CDR3 bases are TGTGCCAGCAGTTATTCAGGGCTCTCTGGGGCCAACGTCCTGACTTTC. As protein: CASSYSGLSGANVLTF.